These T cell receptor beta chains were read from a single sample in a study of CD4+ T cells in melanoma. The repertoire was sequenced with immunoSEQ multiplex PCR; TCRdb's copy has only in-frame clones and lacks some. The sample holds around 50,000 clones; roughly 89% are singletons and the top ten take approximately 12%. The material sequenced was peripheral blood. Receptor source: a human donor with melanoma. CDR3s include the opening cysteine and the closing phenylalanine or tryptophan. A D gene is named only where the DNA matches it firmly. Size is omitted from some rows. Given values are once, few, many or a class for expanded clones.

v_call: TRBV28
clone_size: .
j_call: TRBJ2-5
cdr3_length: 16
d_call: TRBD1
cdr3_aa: CASSQGTGGLTETQYF
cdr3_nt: TGTGCCAGCAGCCAGGGAACAGGGGGCTTAACAGAGACCCAGTACTTC

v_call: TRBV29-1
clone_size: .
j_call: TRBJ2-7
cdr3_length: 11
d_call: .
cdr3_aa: CSVEKGNREYF
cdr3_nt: TGCAGCGTTGAAAAAGGAAACAGGGAGTACTTC

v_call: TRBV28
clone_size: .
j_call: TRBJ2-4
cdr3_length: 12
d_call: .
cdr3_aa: CASSTLENIQYF
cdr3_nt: TGTGCCAGCAGTACTCTAGAAAACATTCAGTACTTC

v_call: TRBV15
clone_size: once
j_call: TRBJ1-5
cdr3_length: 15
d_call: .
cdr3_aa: CATSRIPRGNQPQHF
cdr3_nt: TGTGCCACCAGCAGGATACCAAGGGGCAATCAGCCCCAGCATTTT

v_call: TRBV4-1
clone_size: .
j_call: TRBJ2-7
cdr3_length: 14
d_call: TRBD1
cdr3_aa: CASSPDRVNYEQYF
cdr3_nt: TGCGCCAGCAGCCCGGACAGGGTAAACTACGAGCAGTACTTC

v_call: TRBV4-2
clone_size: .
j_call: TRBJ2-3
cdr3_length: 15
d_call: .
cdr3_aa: CASSQDGVGSYTQYF
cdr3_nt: TGTGCCAGCAGCCAAGATGGTGTCGGATCCTATACGCAGTATTTT

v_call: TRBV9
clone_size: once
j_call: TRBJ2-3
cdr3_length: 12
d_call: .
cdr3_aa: CASSASTDTQYF
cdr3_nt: TGTGCCAGCAGCGCCAGCACAGATACGCAGTATTTT

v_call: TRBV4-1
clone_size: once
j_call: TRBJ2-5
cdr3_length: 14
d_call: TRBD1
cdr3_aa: CASSRQGAEGTQYF
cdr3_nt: TGCGCCAGCAGCCGGCAGGGGGCGGAGGGGACCCAGTACTTC

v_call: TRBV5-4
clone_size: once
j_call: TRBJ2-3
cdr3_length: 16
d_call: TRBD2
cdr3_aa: CASSLVSGGALDTQYF
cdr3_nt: TGTGCCAGCAGCTTGGTCAGCGGGGGGGCCTTAGATACGCAGTATTTT

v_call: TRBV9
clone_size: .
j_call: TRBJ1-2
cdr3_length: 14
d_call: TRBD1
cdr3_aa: CASSPRDRDLGYTF
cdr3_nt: TGTGCCAGCAGCCCCCGGGACAGGGATTTGGGCTACACCTTC

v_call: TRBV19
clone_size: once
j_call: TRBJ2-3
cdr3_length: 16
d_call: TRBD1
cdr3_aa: CASSIGDRSGWDTQYF
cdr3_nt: TGTGCCAGTAGTATAGGGGACAGGAGCGGATGGGATACGCAGTATTTT

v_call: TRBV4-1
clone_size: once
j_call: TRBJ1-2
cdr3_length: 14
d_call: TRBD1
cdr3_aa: CASSQTGIGYGYTF
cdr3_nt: TGCGCCAGCAGCCAGACAGGGATCGGCTATGGCTACACCTTC

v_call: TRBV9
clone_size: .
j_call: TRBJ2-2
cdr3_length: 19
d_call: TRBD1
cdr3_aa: CASSPGRRGRRPVTGELFF
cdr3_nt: TGTGCCAGCAGCCCGGGTCGCAGGGGGCGCAGGCCGGTCACCGGGGAGCTGTTTTTT

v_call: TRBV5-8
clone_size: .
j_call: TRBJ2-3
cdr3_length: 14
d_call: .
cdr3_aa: CASSFNVNTDTQYF
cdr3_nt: TGTGCCAGCAGCTTCAATGTTAACACAGATACGCAGTATTTT

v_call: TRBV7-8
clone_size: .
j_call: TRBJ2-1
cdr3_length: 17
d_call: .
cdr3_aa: CASSLAPEGLPYNEQFF
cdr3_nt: TGTGCCAGCAGCTTAGCTCCCGAAGGACTACCCTACAATGAGCAGTTCTTC

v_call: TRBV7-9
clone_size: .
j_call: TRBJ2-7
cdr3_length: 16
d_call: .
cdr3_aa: CASSLDYTGRAYEQYF
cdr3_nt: TGTGCCAGCAGCTTAGATTATACAGGGAGGGCCTACGAGCAGTACTTC

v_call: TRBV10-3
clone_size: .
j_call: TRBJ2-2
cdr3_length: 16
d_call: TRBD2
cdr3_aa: CAITPGGASNTGELFF
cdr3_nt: TGTGCCATCACCCCCGGGGGGGCCTCGAACACCGGGGAGCTGTTTTTT

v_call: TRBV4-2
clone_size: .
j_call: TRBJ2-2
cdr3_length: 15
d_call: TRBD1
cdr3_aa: CASSRSGQGTGELFF
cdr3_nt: TGTGCCAGCAGCCGATCGGGACAGGGTACCGGGGAGCTGTTTTTT

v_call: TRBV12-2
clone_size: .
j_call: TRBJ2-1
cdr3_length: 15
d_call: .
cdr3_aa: CASPPGKRGYNEQFF
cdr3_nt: TGTGCAAGTCCCCCCGGGAAGAGGGGGTACAATGAGCAGTTCTTC

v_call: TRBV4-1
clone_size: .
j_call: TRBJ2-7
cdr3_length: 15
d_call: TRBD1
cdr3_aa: CASSQLQGGPYEQYF
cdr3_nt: TGCGCCAGCAGCCAATTACAGGGGGGTCCCTACGAGCAGTACTTC

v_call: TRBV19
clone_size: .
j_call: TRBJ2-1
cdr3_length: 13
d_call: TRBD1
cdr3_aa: CASDRGFYNEQFF
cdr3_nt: TGTGCCAGCGACAGGGGCTTCTACAATGAGCAGTTCTTC